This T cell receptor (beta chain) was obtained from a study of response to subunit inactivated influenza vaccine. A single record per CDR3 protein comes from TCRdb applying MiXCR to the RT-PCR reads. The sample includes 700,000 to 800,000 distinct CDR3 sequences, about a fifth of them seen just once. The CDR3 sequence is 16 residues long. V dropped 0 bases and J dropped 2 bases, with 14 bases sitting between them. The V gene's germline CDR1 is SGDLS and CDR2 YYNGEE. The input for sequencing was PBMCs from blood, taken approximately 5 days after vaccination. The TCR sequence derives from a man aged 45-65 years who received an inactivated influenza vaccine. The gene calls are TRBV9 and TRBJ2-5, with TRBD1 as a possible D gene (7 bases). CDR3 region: CASSVGGTVSQETQYF. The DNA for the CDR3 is TGTGCCAGCAGCGTAGGCGGGACAGTGTCACAAGAGACCCAGTACTTC.